This T cell receptor beta chain was obtained from a study of Ad26.COV2.S vaccination and SARS-CoV-2 variants. Profiling relied on immunoSEQ multiplex PCR, and the TCRdb table lists in-frame clones only, not all of them. The sample carries approximately 400,000 clones, 83% recorded once. Treatment in this sample: some 20 received Ad26.COV2.S at low or high dose, single or two shots; several received placebo; per-sample allocation not given. Sampling was done on day 63 after the first vaccine or placebo injection. V lost 4 bases and J lost 12, with 19 bases in between. From germline, CDR1 is LNHNV and CDR2 YYDKDF (reference sequence). The CDR3 totals 13 residues.

Source: peripheral blood, taken in a trial of Ad26.COV2.S vaccine versus placebo. The sequence came from a person aged 18-60 years who received the Ad26.COV2.S COVID-19 vaccine or a placebo. J is TRBJ2-7 and V is TRBV15; maybe TRBD1 (5 bases). CDR3 nucleotides: TGTGCCACCAGCATTACGACAGACTCCCCCCTGTACTTC. It codes for CATSITTDSPLYF.